Included here is one TCR beta chain sequence, with context. As processed by the authors: Amplified reference gene primers provided the basis for estimating nucleated cell counts. Assay used: immunoSEQ multiplex PCR; TCRdb lists only in-frame clones, some missing. That table gives V, J and clone size, and the DNA gave D and trimming. The table shows 250,000 to 350,000 clones, with 88% occurring only once. Two negative PCRs, clearance, or symptom resolution characterized the recovered Cohort 3 donors. The entry originates in a study of blood T cell repertoires in COVID-19. At the level of the study: Acute and convalescent COVID-19 samples came from the United States, Italy and Spain.

CDR1 and CDR2 from the germline V gene are MDHEN and SYDVKM. The CDR3 covers 16 residues. The ends lost 3 bases at V and 1 base at J; junction bases unmatched: 4. The sequenced sample was PBMCs or T cells enriched from blood (not recorded which). The origin of this receptor is a woman in her fifties or sixties who had recovered from COVID-19. J is TRBJ1-3 and V is TRBV28, with 9 bases identical to TRBD1. In DNA, the CDR3 is TGTGCCAGCAGTTTTTTGACAGGGGGGTCTGGAAACACCATATATTTT. It translates to CASSFLTGGSGNTIYF.